Detailed here is one T cell receptor beta chain. The data were taken from a study of cytomegalovirus exposure and HLA in healthy donors. The CDR3 runs to 12 residues. Trimming left V 0 bases short and J 4 bases short, with 3 bases between. The PCR made use of 60 Vbeta and 13 Jbeta primers. Profiled with immunoSEQ multiplex PCR; TCRdb holds only in-frame clones, not every one. The table has approximately 150,000 clones, 85% seen once; the top ten hold approximately 2.5%. This rearrangement joins TRBV5-7 to TRBJ2-3; D unresolved. TRBV5-7 is an open reading frame whose function is uncertain. The source material was PBMCs. The TCR sequence derives from a man aged 25 to 45 in good health and CMV-seropositive. The CDR3 spells CASSLASDTQYF. Written as DNA, the CDR3 is TGTGCCAGCAGCTTGGCGTCAGATACGCAGTATTTT.